The 30 T cell receptor beta chains reported below all come from one sample, sequenced in a study of blood T cell repertoires in COVID-19. Only in-frame clones appear in the TCRdb table, and some are missing; sequencing was by immunoSEQ multiplex PCR. The data contain some 220,000 clones, about 80% of them singletons. What was sequenced was peripheral blood. The receptors were gathered from a woman in her sixties with acute or convalescent COVID-19.

The chain is built from TRBV6-1 and TRBJ1-2; D remains ambiguous. The CDR3 runs to 18 residues. Germline-derived CDR1 and CDR2 are MNHNS and SASEGT. The V and J ends lost 2 bases and 1 base respectively, with 20 bases between them. CDR3 in DNA: TGTGCCAGCAGTGAAAGGTTAAAATCGGGGTTCAATAACTATGGCTACACCTTC. It translates to CASSERLKSGFNNYGYTF.

The rearrangement links TRBV28 to TRBJ2-7; unclear D gene. Germline loops: CDR1 MDHEN, CDR2 SYDVKM. V shed 3 bases and J shed 4 bases, with 10 bases lying between them. This CDR3 region has 13 residues. The CDR3: CASSFASRYEQYF. The CDR3 DNA reads TGTGCCAGCAGTTTTGCGTCCCGGTACGAGCAGTACTTC.

This rearrangement joins TRBV5-6 to TRBJ2-5; a weak D match, TRBD2 (6 bases). Germline CDR1 reads SGHDT; CDR2 reads YYEEEE. The CDR3 is 15 residues long. Trimming took 2 bases from V and 4 from J, leaving 15 bases between them. The DNA for the CDR3 is TGTGCCAGCAGCTTTGGAGGGACCCTGGGAGAGACCCAGTACTTC. Its protein product is CASSFGGTLGETQYF.

This rearrangement joins TRBV6-6 to TRBJ2-4; 9 bases are shared with TRBD2. V gave up 4 bases and J gave up 3 bases; unmatched junction bases: 4. This CDR3 is built from 15 residues. The germline gives CDR1 MNHNY, CDR2 SVGAGI (reference sequence). This CDR3 reads CASSWAGGYKNIQYF. CDR3 coding DNA: TGTGCCAGCAGTTGGGCGGGGGGGTACAAAAACATTCAGTACTTC.

The chain couples TRBV27 to TRBJ2-5; TRBD2 matches 10 bases. Germline V lookup: CDR1 MNHEY, CDR2 SMNVEV (reference sequence). V was clipped by 7 bases and J by 2 bases; unmatched bases: 10. CDR3 length: 16 amino acids. The CDR3 loop is CASTKRLAGGQETQYF. Written as DNA, the CDR3 is TGTGCCAGCACCAAAAGACTAGCGGGTGGGCAAGAGACCCAGTACTTC.

This chain uses TRBV19 with TRBJ1-4; tentative D call: TRBD1 (5 bases). The CDR3 is made up of 15 amino acids. CDR1 and CDR2 (germline): LNHDA, SQIVND (reference sequence). Trimming took off 2 bases at V and 10 bases at J, with 17 bases between the two ends. CDR3 region: CASSIQGAGFGKLFF. CDR3 sequence (DNA): TGTGCCAGTAGTATACAGGGCGCGGGATTCGGAAAACTGTTTTTT.

This chain links TRBV13 with TRBJ1-4, with 10 positions matching TRBD1. J gave up 7 bases and V 6 bases, and 8 bases lay outside the gene matches. Germline-derived CDR1 and CDR2 are PRHDT and FYEKMQ (reference sequence). CDR3 size: 15 residues. CDR3 nucleotides: TGTGCCAGCAGTCGTCGGACAGGGGGGGGTGAAAAACTGTTTTTT. Protein: CASSRRTGGGEKLFF.

In this sample, this clone turned up once. The chain joins TRBV6-2 or TRBV6-3 to TRBJ1-2; no reliable D call. CDR1 and CDR2 (germline): MNHEY, SVGEGT. V lost 6 bases, J lost 0 bases, and 8 bases lay in between. The CDR3 totals 13 residues. The chain's CDR3 is CASSLQSNYGYTF. CDR3 nucleotides: TGTGCCAGCAGCCTACAGTCTAACTATGGCTACACCTTC.

This clone was seen just once. CDR3 in amino acids: CASSGDSYEQYF. DNA for the CDR3: TGTGCCAGCAGTGGCGACAGCTACGAGCAGTACTTC. The V call is TRBV6-6, the J call TRBJ2-7; tentatively, D is TRBD1 (5 bases). The CDR3 loop spans 12 amino acids. V gave up 5 bases and J gave up 3 bases, with 8 bases separating them. Germline-derived CDR1 and CDR2 are MNHNY and SVGAGI (reference sequence).

The rearrangement joins TRBV24-1 to TRBJ1-5, with D unresolved. In germline, CDR1 is KGHDR, CDR2 SFDVKD. Trimming pared 7 bases from V and 3 bases from J, leaving 6 bases between. This CDR3 comprises 12 residues. As DNA, the CDR3 is TGTGCCACCAGCCAGGCCAATCAGCCCCAGCATTTT. Residues: CATSQANQPQHF.

The chain links TRBV6-2 or TRBV6-3 to TRBJ2-7; perhaps TRBD2 as D (5 bases). Trimming left V 3 bases short and J 7 bases short, with 19 bases between. The CDR3 is 15 residues long. CDR1 MNHEY and CDR2 SVGEGT come from the germline V gene. The DNA of the CDR3 is TGTGCCAGCAGTTATATCCCACCGGAGGTCGGAGAGCAGTACTTC. Translated: CASSYIPPEVGEQYF.

This clone turned up a few times. J is TRBJ2-4 and V is TRBV28; TRBD1 matches 7 bases. This CDR3 has 18 residues. Germline V gene lookup returns CDR1 MDHEN and CDR2 SYDVKM. Trimming at V came to 8 bases and at J to 0 bases, leaving 16 bases not matched to a gene. CDR3 in amino acids: CASLGNRDRSIAKNIQYF. CDR3 bases: TGTGCCAGCCTAGGAAATAGGGACAGATCGATAGCCAAAAACATTCAGTACTTC.

This rearrangement joins TRBV5-4 to TRBJ1-2; D perhaps matches TRBD1 (5 bases). The CDR3 runs 13 residues. Germline CDR1 SGHNT, CDR2 YYREEE (reference sequence). The ends were cut back, 0 bases at V and 3 bases at J, with 6 bases in the middle. The CDR3 sequence is CASSLVTDYGYTF. As DNA, the CDR3 is TGTGCCAGCAGCTTGGTGACAGACTATGGCTACACCTTC. The complete variable domain, with remaining parts taken from reference TRBV5-4 and TRBJ1-2, reads ETGVTQSPTHLIKTRGQQVTLRCSSQSGHNTVSWYQQALGQGPQFIFQYYREEENGRGNFPPRFSGLQFPNYSSELNVNALELDDSALYLCASSLVTDYGYTFGSGTRLTVV.

In this sample, this clone turned up once. The chain links TRBV2 to TRBJ1-6, with 8 bases identical to TRBD1. The CDR3 consists of 16 residues. Trimming removed 3 bases from V and 7 bases from J; junction bases left unmatched: 8. Germline V gene data show CDR1 as SNHLY and CDR2 as FYNNEI. The CDR3 coding sequence is TGTGCCAGCAGTGAGGGCAGGGGGCGAGGAAATTCACCCCTCCACTTT. It yields the protein CASSEGRGRGNSPLHF.

The chain recombines TRBV15 with TRBJ1-6; D is unclear. V lost 1 base to trimming and J lost 6 bases, with 4 bases between them. This CDR3 spans 13 amino acids. CDR1 and CDR2 (germline): LNHNV, YYDKDF (reference sequence). For the CDR3, the DNA is TGTGCCACCAGCAGAGCGAGTAATTCACCCCTCCACTTT. The encoded protein is CATSRASNSPLHF.

V is TRBV12-2 and J is TRBJ2-2; TRBD1 is taken as the D call from the table, unchecked against the DNA. TRBV12-2 is a known pseudogene. There are 24 residues in the CDR3. CDR3 in DNA: TGTGCAAGTCGCTTACCTGTCCGCCTAAAACGGACAGGAGTAGCCCCACGGAACACCGGGGAGCTGTTTTTT. Amino acid sequence: CASRLPVRLKRTGVAPRNTGELFF.

This clone was seen a few times. The chain couples TRBV5-5 to TRBJ1-6; 11 bases fit TRBD1. V was pared by 0 bases and J by 10 bases, with 15 bases of the junction left unmatched. Germline V CDR1 and CDR2: SGHKS, YYEKEE (reference sequence). The CDR3 covers 19 residues. The CDR3 reads CASSLADGTGGKLGSPLHF. DNA of the CDR3: TGTGCCAGCAGCTTGGCCGACGGGACAGGGGGAAAGCTAGGATCACCCCTCCACTTT.

The J gene is TRBJ1-2, the V gene TRBV18, with a tentative D call TRBD1 (6 bases). This CDR3 has 14 residues. The germline V and J ends were trimmed by 6 bases and 7 bases, with 18 bases remaining between them. Germline V gene lookup returns CDR1 KGHSH and CDR2 LQKENI. The chain's CDR3 is CASSPRGGEGGYTF. For the CDR3, the DNA is TGTGCCAGCTCCCCTCGAGGGGGGGAAGGTGGCTACACCTTC.

The rearrangement joins TRBV19 to TRBJ1-5; the D gene is possibly TRBD1 (5 bases). CDR1 and CDR2 from the germline V gene are LNHDA and SQIVND (reference sequence). The V end was cut by 6 bases, the J end by 4 bases, with 19 bases between. The length of the CDR3 is 16 residues. The CDR3 DNA sequence: TGTGCCAGTAGCCCGGGGGGGGGAAGGACAAATCAGCCCCAGCATTTT. It translates to CASSPGGGRTNQPQHF.

The V gene is TRBV7-2, the J gene TRBJ2-7, with 8 bases fitting TRBD2. With V trimmed by 7 bases and J by 2 bases, 13 bases remained unmatched. The CDR3 has 16 amino acids. CDR1 and CDR2 (germline): SGHTA, FQGNSA. The CDR3: CASKSGGGLTPYEQYF. CDR3 DNA sequence: TGTGCCAGCAAATCCGGGGGGGGCCTTACCCCCTACGAGCAGTACTTC.

The chain links TRBV6-5 to TRBJ1-5; 7 nucleotides agree with TRBD1. V shed 10 bases and J 3 bases; nucleotides not matched to a gene: 6. The CDR3 is 13 residues long. Germline assignment: CDR1 MNHEY and CDR2 SVGAGI. The CDR3 here is CATKGQFNQPQHF. The CDR3 DNA follows: TGTGCCACCAAGGGACAGTTCAATCAGCCCCAGCATTTT.

This chain uses TRBV15 with TRBJ2-7, with 7 bases fitting TRBD2. The germline CDR1 and CDR2 sequences are LNHNV and YYDKDF (reference sequence). With V trimmed by 8 bases and J by 1 base, 14 bases remained unmatched. This CDR3 has 16 residues. The CDR3 spells CATGPLLGGGSYEQYF. The CDR3, as DNA: TGTGCCACCGGACCCCTGCTAGGCGGGGGTTCCTACGAGCAGTACTTC.

This clone was found a few times. The chain is built from TRBV5-1 and TRBJ1-2; the match to TRBD1 covers 7 bases. The V and J ends lost 4 bases and 8 bases, in that order; junction bases with no gene match: 11. Germline V CDR1 and CDR2: SGHRS, YFSETQ. The CDR3 is 14 residues long. This CDR3 reads CASSVDRKSLGYTF. The CDR3 DNA sequence: TGCGCCAGCAGCGTGGACAGGAAGAGTCTCGGCTACACCTTC.

The chain couples TRBV5-1 to TRBJ2-1; 11 bases map to TRBD1. CDR3 size: 14 residues. After removal of 5 bases from V and 9 bases from J, the junction contained 7 bases not matched to a gene. Germline CDR1 SGHRS, CDR2 YFSETQ. The CDR3 DNA reads as TGCGCCAGCAGACCCGGACAGGGGGCGGGTGAGCAGTTCTTC. Its protein is CASRPGQGAGEQFF. Together with reference TRBV5-1 and TRBJ2-1, the CDR3 gives the full variable domain: KAGVTQTPRYLIKTRGQQVTLSCSPISGHRSVSWYQQTPGQGLQFLFEYFSETQRNKGNFPGRFSGRQFSNSRSEMNVSTLELGDSALYLCASRPGQGAGEQFFGPGTRLTVL.

This sequence joins TRBV7-9 and TRBJ1-3; D is uncertain. This CDR3 comprises 13 residues. Germline V lookup: CDR1 SEHNR, CDR2 FQNEAQ (reference sequence). Trimming cost V 4 bases and J 0 bases, with 4 bases left between them. In nucleotides, the CDR3 is TGTGCCAGCAGCTCCAACTCTGGAAACACCATATATTTT. The encoded protein is CASSSNSGNTIYF.

The J gene is TRBJ1-4, the V gene TRBV18; D perhaps matches TRBD1 (5 bases). The CDR3 loop spans 14 amino acids. The V gene lost 3 bases and the J gene lost 7 bases, with 12 bases spanning the gap. Germline V lookup: CDR1 KGHSH, CDR2 LQKENI. For the CDR3, the DNA is TGTGCCAGCTCACCGGGGGGTTCTGGTGAAAAACTGTTTTTT. Encoded protein: CASSPGGSGEKLFF.

The genes are TRBV30 and TRBJ2-7, with 9 bases fitting TRBD2. V gave up 0 bases and J gave up 2 bases; unmatched junction bases: 2. Germline lookup yields CDR1 GTSNPN and CDR2 SVGIG (reference sequence). The CDR3 consists of 14 residues. CDR3 sequence reads: CAWSVASGAYEQYF. The CDR3 region has the DNA TGTGCCTGGAGTGTGGCTAGCGGGGCCTACGAGCAGTACTTC.

This sequence joins TRBV5-8 and TRBJ2-2, with D possibly being TRBD1 (6 bases). The CDR3 runs 19 residues. Germline-derived CDR1 and CDR2 are SGHTS and YDEGEE. Trimming took 5 bases from V and 0 from J, leaving 23 bases between them. CDR3 residues: CASSADWTATHTNTGELFF. CDR3 nucleotides: TGTGCCAGCAGTGCGGATTGGACAGCGACACACACGAACACCGGGGAGCTGTTTTTT.

This rearrangement joins TRBV3-1 (or the pseudogene TRBV3-2) to TRBJ2-3, with TRBD2 matching over 7 bases. The CDR3 contains 16 residues. CDR1 LGHDT and CDR2 YNNKEL come from the germline V gene (reference sequence). V lost 6 bases, J lost 1 base, and 10 bases stayed unmatched. The CDR3 protein is CASRHKGRGGTDTQYF. CDR3 nucleotides: TGTGCCAGCAGACACAAAGGTCGGGGGGGCACAGATACGCAGTATTTT.

The chain links TRBV11-3 to TRBJ2-2; TRBD2 matches 8 bases. Germline values: CDR1 SGHNT, CDR2 YENEEA. V shed 4 bases, J shed 0 bases, and the junction held 4 bases outside the gene matches. CDR3 length equals 16 residues. CDR3 sequence: CASSSGGAANTGELFF. CDR3 sequence (DNA): TGTGCCAGCAGCTCCGGGGGGGCCGCGAACACCGGGGAGCTGTTTTTT.